This TCR beta chain was observed in a study of CXCR3-negative and CXCR3-positive naive CD8 T cells. The study made its TRB cDNA libraries by 5' RACE, adding UMI labels. No DNA is given; TCRdb re-called the 5' RACE reads and lists each CDR3 protein once. The sample has 130,000 to 150,000 distinct CDR3 sequences. Overall study results and limits: The study found more hydrophobic TRB CDR3s in CXCR3-positive naive cells than in CXCR3-negative naive cells. TRBV-TRBJ usage was alike in naive CXCR3-negative and CXCR3-positive cells but differed in memory cells.

CDR1 DFQATT and CDR2 SNEGSKA come from the germline V gene (reference sequence). The CDR3 is 13 amino acids. Note on this clonotype: Antigen: not known.

Sequencing was performed on naive CXCR3+ CD8+ T cells from blood. Subset of the sample: CD45RO-CCR7+CD27+CD95- naive CD8+ T cells expressing CXCR3 (TNR3+). The receptor's source is a human donor in good health. Some clones in this sample may be carry-over from other donors' samples. This chain links TRBV20-1 with TRBJ2-7; TCRdb returns TRBD2, unconfirmable since there is no DNA. The CDR3 region is CSAGLAGTNEQYF.